These 26 T cell receptor beta chains were sequenced from one sample in a study of blood T cell repertoires in COVID-19. Clones were read by immunoSEQ multiplex PCR, and TCRdb kept only the in-frame ones, dropping some. Of tens of thousands of clones in the sample, roughly four fifths were seen once. Sample: peripheral blood. The receptors derive from a human donor in a cohort sampled during active COVID-19.

The chain joins TRBV7-3 to TRBJ2-7, with D hard to call. Trimming shortened V by 7 bases and J by 3 bases, and 22 bases separated the two germline ends. This CDR3 spans 16 amino acids. Germline assignment: CDR1 SGHTA and CDR2 FQGTGA. The CDR3 coding sequence is TGTGCCAGCATCTGCCGCCAAGCACGCGCGATCTACGAGCAGTACTTC. It encodes CASICRQARAIYEQYF.

V usage is TRBV12-3 or TRBV12-4 and J usage is TRBJ1-1, with no clear D. V shed 6 bases and J shed 9 bases, with 14 bases lying between them. The CDR3 is 12 residues long. CDR3 nucleotides: TGTGCCAGCAGGTTTACCCTAGGAAAAGCTTTCTTT. Its translation is CASRFTLGKAFF.

Comment on this clone: The same CDR3 is also encoded by other DNA sequences in this sample. CDR3 loop: CATGTGGPDTQYF. For the CDR3, the DNA is TGTGCCACCGGGACAGGGGGACCAGATACGCAGTATTTT. This chain joins TRBV19 and TRBJ2-3; 11 bases line up with TRBD1. CDR1 and CDR2 from the germline V gene are LNHDA and SQIVND (reference sequence). This CDR3 is 13 amino acids long. Trimming cost V 10 bases and J 4 bases; bases outside gene matches: 4.

There are a few counts of this clone. The V and J genes are TRBV10-2 and TRBJ1-1, with no clear D. The CDR3 runs 14 residues. The germline V gene encodes CDR1 WSHSY and CDR2 SAAADI. V shed 7 bases and J shed 4 bases, with 16 bases lying between them. The CDR3 DNA follows: TGCGCCAGCACCGAAAGCGCGACGGCCACTGAAGCTTTCTTT. Translating gives CASTESATATEAFF.

The chain combines TRBV5-1 with TRBJ1-6; D gene uncertain. The CDR3 spans 16 residues. CDR1 and CDR2 (germline): SGHRS, YFSETQ. V lost 3 bases to trimming and J lost 8 bases, with 18 bases between them. The CDR3 loop is CASSYLGPPGDSPLHF. In nucleotides, the CDR3 is TGCGCCAGCAGCTACCTGGGCCCTCCCGGCGATTCACCCCTCCACTTT.

The chain combines TRBV7-3 with TRBJ2-7; D may be TRBD1 (6 bases). Trimming removed 5 bases at V and 2 bases at J, with 25 bases between. The germline CDR1 and CDR2 sequences are SGHTA and FQGTGA. The CDR3 consists of 18 residues. CDR3 coding DNA: TGTGCCAGCAGCCCATATCCTCCCCCCCCGGGACACCCCTACGAGCAGTACTTC. Translation gives CASSPYPPPPGHPYEQYF.

This clone was counted once. The rearrangement links TRBV18 to TRBJ1-5; 7 bases match TRBD1. Germline CDR1 KGHSH, CDR2 LQKENI. This CDR3 is built from 16 residues. Germline trimming cut 2 bases from V and 0 bases from J; bases unmatched to any gene: 4. CDR3 DNA sequence: TGTGCCAGCTCACCAGCAGGGGGAAATAGCAATCAGCCCCAGCATTTT. The encoded protein is CASSPAGGNSNQPQHF.

The chain couples TRBV6-6 to TRBJ2-1, with a weak D call TRBD2 (5 bases). The CDR3 consists of 15 residues. Germline lookup yields CDR1 MNHNY and CDR2 SVGAGI (reference sequence). The V end was cut by 6 bases, the J end by 5 bases, with 17 bases between. The CDR3 loop reads CASSATGISNNEQFF. The CDR3 region has the DNA TGTGCCAGCAGCGCAACCGGGATTTCAAACAATGAGCAGTTCTTC.

V usage is TRBV6-2 or TRBV6-3 and J usage is TRBJ2-7; D perhaps matches TRBD2 (6 bases). The CDR3 contains 11 residues. Germline CDR1 is MNHEY and CDR2 is SVGEGT. V was pared by 5 bases and J by 5 bases, with 7 bases between. The CDR3 region has the DNA TGTGCCAGCAGTGGAGGGAACGAGCAGTACTTC. Translation: CASSGGNEQYF.

This chain connects TRBV6-5 to TRBJ1-1; D is possibly TRBD1 (6 bases). This CDR3 is built from 15 residues. The V end was cut by 7 bases, the J end by 1 base, with 16 bases between. From germline, CDR1 is MNHEY and CDR2 SVGAGI. The CDR3 loop reads CASTDNTGKNTEAFF. The CDR3 bases are TGTGCCAGCACCGACAATACAGGGAAGAACACTGAAGCTTTCTTT.

This clone was found a few times. V usage is TRBV3-1 (or the pseudogene TRBV3-2) and J usage is TRBJ1-5, with a possible D match to TRBD1 (6 bases). The CDR3 is 16 amino acids. Germline values: CDR1 LGHDT, CDR2 YNNKEL (reference sequence). V lost 1 base and J lost 2, with 12 bases in between. CDR3: CASSQAPPGGNQPQHF. In DNA form, the CDR3 reads TGTGCCAGCAGCCAAGCTCCCCCAGGGGGCAATCAGCCCCAGCATTTT.

The V and J genes are TRBV5-4 and TRBJ2-1; 7 bases line up with TRBD2. Trimming cost V 2 bases and J 4 bases; bases outside gene matches: 6. CDR3 size: 15 residues. From germline, CDR1 is SGHNT and CDR2 YYREEE (reference sequence). CDR3 amino acids: CASSFGGSSYNEQFF. The CDR3 coding sequence is TGTGCCAGCAGCTTCGGGGGGTCTTCTTACAATGAGCAGTTCTTC.

This clone was detected a few times. V gene TRBV5-4 combines with J gene TRBJ2-1; the D gene is possibly TRBD1 (6 bases). This CDR3 comprises 15 residues. Per germline, CDR1 SGHNT and CDR2 YYREEE (reference sequence). Between the trimmed V and J ends, which lost 3 bases and 2 bases, there was a span of 12 bases. The CDR3, as DNA: TGTGCCAGCAGCTCACTCGACAGGACCTACAATGAGCAGTTCTTC. It codes for CASSSLDRTYNEQFF.

This sequence joins TRBV7-9 and TRBJ1-3, with D uncertain. CDR3 length equals 18 residues. Trimming pared 0 bases from V and 0 bases from J, leaving 15 bases between. Germline V CDR1 and CDR2: SEHNR, FQNEAQ (reference sequence). As DNA, the CDR3 is TGTGCCAGCAGCTTAGCGCGGGTTCGCCGTGGCTCTGGAAACACCATATATTTT. Residues: CASSLARVRRGSGNTIYF.

This clone appeared a few times. The chain combines TRBV6-5 with TRBJ2-1; 7 bases align to TRBD2. The CDR3 length is 13 residues. After removal of 2 bases from V and 10 bases from J, the junction contained 5 bases not matched to a gene. CDR1 MNHEY and CDR2 SVGAGI come from the germline V gene. DNA for the CDR3: TGTGCCAGCAGTTACGGGTGGGGGGGGGAGCAGTTCTTC. Protein product: CASSYGWGGEQFF.

The sample holds one count of this clone. The rearrangement links TRBV7-2 to TRBJ1-6, with D maybe TRBD1 (5 bases). Germline V lookup: CDR1 SGHTA, CDR2 FQGNSA. The CDR3 loop spans 15 amino acids. Trimming left V 0 bases short and J 10 bases short, with 13 bases between. CDR3 nucleotide sequence: TGTGCCAGCAGCTTAGCTCGGAGGGACGAATCACCCCTCCACTTT. Translating it yields CASSLARRDESPLHF.

The chain is built from TRBV12-3 or TRBV12-4 and TRBJ1-1, with D unclear. The V end was cut by 4 bases, the J end by 9 bases, with 12 bases between. The CDR3 is 12 residues long. The CDR3 DNA sequence: TGTGCCAGCAGTTCCCTGGGAGGGAAAGCTTTCTTT. It translates to CASSSLGGKAFF.

The J gene is TRBJ2-6, the V gene TRBV2; 7 bases map to TRBD1. With V trimmed by 7 bases and J by 0 bases, 6 bases remained unmatched. Looked up from germline, CDR1 is SNHLY and CDR2 is FYNNEI. The CDR3 has 16 amino acids. The CDR3 reads CASNGQAFSGANVLTF. The CDR3 DNA sequence: TGTGCCAGCAACGGACAGGCCTTCTCTGGGGCCAACGTCCTGACTTTC.

The gene calls are TRBV18 and TRBJ2-2; 9 positions match TRBD1. Trimming took 1 base from V and 4 from J; bases not matched to a gene: 7. The CDR3 contains 17 residues. Germline V CDR1 and CDR2: KGHSH, LQKENI. CDR3 DNA sequence: TGTGCCAGCTCACCACGGCAGGGACAGGGATCCACCGGGGAGCTGTTTTTT. It translates to CASSPRQGQGSTGELFF.

The genes are TRBV6-1 and TRBJ2-3; 7 bases agree with TRBD2. The CDR3 is made up of 16 amino acids. After removal of 3 bases from V and 4 bases from J, the junction contained 10 bases not matched to a gene. Germline V CDR1 and CDR2: MNHNS, SASEGT. The CDR3 coding sequence is TGTGCCAGCAGTGAGTACGGGACTACCCGGGCAGATACGCAGTATTTT. It codes for CASSEYGTTRADTQYF.

The rearrangement uses TRBV6-6 and TRBJ1-6; 7 bases are a match to TRBD1. The V segment lost 6 bases and the J segment 7 bases; nucleotides outside the gene matches: 9. The CDR3 loop spans 15 amino acids. From germline, CDR1 is MNHNY and CDR2 SVGAGI (reference sequence). The CDR3 spells CASSLTGPFNSPLHF. The CDR3 nucleotides are TGTGCCAGCAGCTTGACAGGGCCCTTCAATTCACCCCTCCACTTT.

This rearrangement joins TRBV11-2 to TRBJ1-3; 8 bases align to TRBD1. The length of the CDR3 is 17 residues. Trimming at V came to 3 bases and at J to 11 bases, leaving 18 bases not matched to a gene. In germline, CDR1 is SGHAT, CDR2 FQNNGV. CDR3 amino acids: CASSFNTLGTGKVAIYF. The CDR3 DNA follows: TGTGCCAGCAGCTTCAACACCCTAGGGACAGGAAAGGTTGCCATATATTTT.

The J gene is TRBJ2-7, the V gene TRBV7-2; TRBD2 is a possible D gene (7 bases). This CDR3 contains 17 residues. Germline-derived CDR1 and CDR2 are SGHTA and FQGNSA. Trimming took off 5 bases at V and 2 bases at J, with 22 bases between the two ends. The DNA of the CDR3 is TGTGCCAGCAGCCACGGGGGCGCCGGGACTACCCCCTACGAGCAGTACTTC. Its protein is CASSHGGAGTTPYEQYF.

The chain carries TRBV6-4 and TRBJ1-6; no clear D gene. The CDR3 loop spans 14 amino acids. CDR1 is MRHNA, CDR2 SNTAGT, per germline. V was pared by 3 bases and J by 3 bases, with 6 bases between. The CDR3 sequence is CASSEHSYNSPLHF. The DNA for the CDR3 is TGTGCCAGCAGTGAACACAGCTATAATTCACCCCTCCACTTT.

The rearrangement links TRBV2 to TRBJ1-2; D not resolved. CDR3 length: 12 amino acids. V dropped 3 bases and J dropped 7 bases, with 9 bases sitting between them. CDR1 is SNHLY, CDR2 FYNNEI, per germline. The CDR3 DNA sequence: TGTGCCAGCAGTGAGAAGAGTTTTGGCTACACCTTC. Its protein is CASSEKSFGYTF.

The V and J genes are TRBV29-1 and TRBJ1-5; 7 positions match TRBD1. V dropped 4 bases and J dropped 5; count of bases not matched to a gene: 2. Germline V gene lookup returns CDR1 SQVTM and CDR2 ANQGSEA. The CDR3 runs to 12 residues. CDR3 amino acids: CSVATGDQPQHF. CDR3 in DNA: TGCAGCGTTGCCACAGGGGATCAGCCCCAGCATTTT.